One and the same sample provided the 24 T cell receptor beta chains below, sequenced in a study of cytomegalovirus exposure and HLA in healthy donors. The PCR contained 60 Vbeta and 13 Jbeta primers. The method was immunoSEQ multiplex PCR; TCRdb's version includes in-frame clones alone and lacks a portion of them. The data contain 150,000 to 200,000 clones, 68% of them singletons. What was sequenced was PBMCs. All receptors derive from a woman in her forties in good health and CMV-seropositive.

This clone came up a few times. The rearrangement links TRBV7-2 to TRBJ2-7; 7 positions match TRBD2. Germline CDR1 is SGHTA and CDR2 is FQGNSA. V trimming: 3 bases; J trimming: 4 bases; junction bases outside the gene matches: 9. The CDR3 has 15 amino acids. CDR3 sequence reads: CASSFAAGDPYEQYF. In DNA form, the CDR3 reads TGTGCCAGCAGCTTTGCGGCGGGAGATCCGTACGAGCAGTACTTC.

This sequence joins TRBV2 and TRBJ2-7; 12 bases map to TRBD2. Trimming took 6 bases from V and 4 from J; bases not matched to a gene: 10. The CDR3 covers 16 residues. In germline, CDR1 is SNHLY, CDR2 FYNNEI. In DNA, the CDR3 is TGTGCCAGCAGATTCCGACTAGCGGGGGCGATATACGAGCAGTACTTC. Amino acid sequence: CASRFRLAGAIYEQYF.

The gene calls are TRBV6-5 and TRBJ1-2, with a weak D call TRBD1 (5 bases). Trimming removed 3 bases from V and 4 bases from J, with 9 bases in between. The CDR3 loop spans 13 amino acids. Germline V gene data show CDR1 as MNHEY and CDR2 as SVGAGI. The CDR3 sequence is CASSYQGPYGYTF. The CDR3 DNA follows: TGTGCCAGCAGTTATCAGGGTCCCTATGGCTACACCTTC.

This clone was observed a few times. Other DNA sequences within the sample encode an identical CDR3. The J gene is TRBJ2-3, the V gene TRBV7-2; no firm D call. Germline-derived CDR1 and CDR2 are SGHTA and FQGNSA. The ends were cut back, 3 bases at V and 2 bases at J, with 3 bases in the middle. The CDR3 runs 12 residues. The CDR3 loop is CASSLYTDTQYF. CDR3 coding DNA: TGTGCCAGCAGCTTGTACACAGATACGCAGTATTTT.

The chain employs TRBV7-2 and TRBJ1-2; weak D call: TRBD1 (5 bases). The V and J ends lost 3 bases and 10 bases respectively, with 12 bases between them. Germline CDR1 SGHTA, CDR2 FQGNSA. The CDR3 sequence is 12 residues long. The CDR3 DNA reads as TGTGCCAGCAGCTTCCAGGGTTTCGACTACACCTTC. The encoded protein is CASSFQGFDYTF.

The chain combines TRBV10-3 with TRBJ2-3, with D tentatively TRBD2 (5 bases). The CDR3 contains 14 residues. The germline V gene has CDR1 ENHRY and CDR2 SYGVKD. V was pared by 3 bases and J by 4 bases, with 11 bases between. CDR3 DNA sequence: TGTGCCATCAGTGATTTAGGGAGCTCAGATACGCAGTATTTT. Translated: CAISDLGSSDTQYF.

V and J are TRBV25-1 and TRBJ1-2; a weak D match, TRBD1 (5 bases). CDR1 and CDR2 (germline): MGHDK, SYGVNS. The CDR3 runs to 15 residues. V lost 3 bases and J 4 bases, leaving 15 bases between the germline ends. The CDR3: CASSEDRQSFYGYTF. The DNA of the CDR3 is TGTGCCAGCAGTGAGGATAGACAGTCCTTCTATGGCTACACCTTC.

The rearrangement joins TRBV2 to TRBJ1-1; the D gene is possibly TRBD1 (6 bases). Trimming shortened V by 6 bases and J by 1 base, and 9 bases separated the two germline ends. Germline V gene sequence: CDR1 SNHLY, CDR2 FYNNEI. This CDR3 spans 13 amino acids. The DNA for the CDR3 is TGTGCCAGCAGGATACAGGGGAACACTGAAGCTTTCTTT. The encoded protein is CASRIQGNTEAFF. The variable domain in full, with the rest retrieved from reference TRBV2 and TRBJ1-1, is EPEVTQTPSHQVTQMGQEVILRCVPISNHLYFYWYRQILGQKVEFLVSFYNNEISEKSEIFDDQFSVERPDGSNFTLKIRSTKLEDSAMYFCASRIQGNTEAFFGQGTRLTVV.

This clone was observed a single time. The chain recombines TRBV11-3 with TRBJ1-1; D unclear. The germline V and J ends were trimmed by 6 bases and 6 bases, with 14 bases remaining between them. This CDR3 region has 13 residues. Germline V CDR1 and CDR2: SGHNT, YENEEA. Here the CDR3 reads CASSDEVGAEAFF. The CDR3 DNA reads as TGTGCCAGCAGTGACGAGGTTGGAGCTGAAGCTTTCTTT. Together with reference TRBV11-3 and TRBJ1-1, the CDR3 gives the full variable domain: EAGVVQSPRYKIIEKKQPVAFWCNPISGHNTLYWYLQNLGQGPELLIRYENEEAVDDSQLPKDRFSAERLKGVDSTLKIQPAELGDSAVYLCASSDEVGAEAFFGQGTRLTVV.

The genes are TRBV7-2 and TRBJ1-5; D call uncertain. V dropped 7 bases and J dropped 4 bases, with 11 bases sitting between them. The CDR3 contains 13 residues. Germline V gene data show CDR1 as SGHTA and CDR2 as FQGNSA. In DNA form, the CDR3 reads TGTGCCAGCACCCCGAGCGGAAATCAGCCCCAGCATTTT. It translates to CASTPSGNQPQHF.

The gene calls are TRBV6-5 and TRBJ1-6; a possible D gene is TRBD1 (6 bases). V lost 6 bases, J lost 10 bases, and 13 bases lay in between. Germline CDR1 and CDR2: MNHEY and SVGAGI. The CDR3 is 13 residues long. Written as DNA, the CDR3 is TGTGCCAGCAGGCAGGGGTCCAAGTCACCCCTCCACTTT. It translates to CASRQGSKSPLHF.

The gene calls are TRBV6-5 and TRBJ2-3, with 11 bases that match TRBD2. Germline lookup yields CDR1 MNHEY and CDR2 SVGAGI. CDR3 length: 14 residues. The J segment lost 3 bases and the V segment lost 4 bases, leaving 0 bases of the junction unmatched. The CDR3 is CASSSSGRTDTQYF. In nucleotides, the CDR3 is TGTGCCAGCAGTTCTAGCGGGAGGACAGATACGCAGTATTTT.

V is TRBV7-6 and J is TRBJ2-3, with 14 bases that match TRBD2. The CDR3 has 19 amino acids. Losses at the gene ends were 1 base for V and 2 bases for J; bases not matched to a gene: 8. Germline lookup yields CDR1 SGHVS and CDR2 FNYEAQ. The CDR3 reads CASSLGTSGRLSTTDTQYF. CDR3 sequence (DNA): TGTGCCAGCAGCTTAGGGACTAGCGGGAGGCTCTCAACCACAGATACGCAGTATTTT.

The chain links TRBV9 to TRBJ2-1; possibly TRBD2 for D (6 bases). Germline-derived CDR1 and CDR2 are SGDLS and YYNGEE. This CDR3 is 15 amino acids long. The V and J ends lost 0 bases and 0 bases respectively, with 7 bases between them. The CDR3 sequence is CASSVDGGSYNEQFF. The CDR3, as DNA: TGTGCCAGCAGCGTAGACGGGGGCTCCTACAATGAGCAGTTCTTC.

The chain has TRBV19 and TRBJ2-4, with D perhaps matching TRBD2 (7 bases). CDR1 and CDR2 (germline): LNHDA, SQIVND (reference sequence). Trimming left V 3 bases short and J 7 bases short, with 13 bases between. There are 14 residues in the CDR3. CDR3 DNA: TGTGCCAGTAGTATTGGGGGGGCCTGGAACATTCAGTACTTC. The encoded protein is CASSIGGAWNIQYF.

With respect to this clone: An end of the junction does not agree with germline; a read error may underlie this. The chain has TRBV6-1 and TRBJ1-2; maybe TRBD1 (6 bases). Germline V gives CDR1 MNHNS, CDR2 SASEGT. The CDR3 covers 13 residues. The CDR3 DNA sequence: TGTGCCAGCAGTGAACAGGGGCTTGTTGGCTACCCCTTC. It yields the protein CASSEQGLVGYPF.

The chain joins TRBV9 to TRBJ2-3; D is perhaps TRBD1 (5 bases). The CDR3 has 12 amino acids. Germline V gene lookup returns CDR1 SGDLS and CDR2 YYNGEE. V was clipped by 3 bases and J by 5 bases, with 7 bases between them. The CDR3 coding sequence is TGTGCCAGCAGCGCCCAGGGAGATACGCAGTATTTT. It codes for CASSAQGDTQYF.

The CDR3 region has the DNA TGTGCCAGCAGTCGCTCTCCATCAGCGAACACCGGGGAGCTGTTTTTT. Its protein product is CASSRSPSANTGELFF. The chain couples TRBV27 to TRBJ2-2; D uncertain. Germline CDR1 reads MNHEY; CDR2 reads SMNVEV (reference sequence). V was clipped by 5 bases and J by 0 bases, with 13 bases between them. The CDR3 length is 16 residues.

The chain carries TRBV5-6 and TRBJ2-7, with D maybe TRBD1 (6 bases). Germline CDR1 SGHDT, CDR2 YYEEEE. This CDR3 region has 14 residues. V lost 4 bases and J lost 4, with 15 bases in between. The CDR3 sequence: CASSRPGTRYEQYF. The CDR3 DNA sequence: TGTGCCAGCAGCAGACCCGGGACACGGTACGAGCAGTACTTC.

The chain recombines TRBV6-1 with TRBJ1-5; TRBD1 is a possible D gene (5 bases). From germline, CDR1 is MNHNS and CDR2 SASEGT. The CDR3 runs 13 residues. V was pared by 6 bases and J by 1 base, with 7 bases between. The CDR3 sequence: CASSRQSNQPQHF. The CDR3 region has the DNA TGTGCCAGCAGCCGACAGAGCAATCAGCCCCAGCATTTT.

This chain joins TRBV28 and TRBJ2-1; TRBD1 is a possible D gene (6 bases). Trimming left V 5 bases short and J 8 bases short, with 7 bases between. CDR1 is MDHEN, CDR2 SYDVKM, per germline. The CDR3 consists of 11 residues. The CDR3 nucleotides read TGTGCCAGCAGTCCAGGGGATGAGCAGTTCTTC. Its translation: CASSPGDEQFF.

In this sample, this clone turned up a few times. The genes are TRBV4-1 and TRBJ2-6; D is perhaps TRBD1 (5 bases). Germline V gene sequence: CDR1 MGHRA, CDR2 YSYEKL. V lost 0 bases to trimming and J lost 4 bases, with 13 bases between them. The CDR3 runs 17 residues. The CDR3 reads CASSQDRAGWGANVLTF. The CDR3 DNA reads TGCGCCAGCAGCCAAGATAGAGCAGGGTGGGGGGCCAACGTCCTGACTTTC.

V is TRBV27 and J is TRBJ2-7; the D is unclear. The CDR3 loop spans 12 amino acids. Trimming shortened V by 6 bases and J by 0 bases, and 6 bases separated the two germline ends. Germline assignment: CDR1 MNHEY and CDR2 SMNVEV (reference sequence). The CDR3 sequence is CASSPNSYEQYF. Here the CDR3 DNA reads TGTGCCAGCAGCCCCAACTCCTACGAGCAGTACTTC.

The rearrangement uses TRBV7-9 and TRBJ2-1, with 7 positions matching TRBD2. Germline CDR1 reads SEHNR; CDR2 reads FQNEAQ (reference sequence). This CDR3 region has 15 residues. With 4 bases clipped from V and 5 bases from J, the junction kept 8 bases outside the gene matches. This chain's CDR3 is CASSSIGDYHNEQFF. In nucleotides, the CDR3 is TGTGCCAGCAGCTCTATAGGGGACTACCACAATGAGCAGTTCTTC.